Listed below are T cell receptor beta chains from one sample, sequenced in a study of cytomegalovirus exposure and HLA in healthy donors. Only in-frame clones appear in the TCRdb table, and some are missing; sequencing was by immunoSEQ multiplex PCR. The repertoire includes approximately 44,000 clones, approximately 85% of them detected once, and under 7% sits in the top ten. Sequencing used PBMCs. The receptors shown here come from a woman in her 30s in good health and CMV-seronegative. CDR3s include the opening cysteine and the closing phenylalanine or tryptophan. D genes are given only for firm matches. Size values are once, few and many counts, or a class for expanded clones, and some rows have none.

D gene,J gene,clone size,V gene,CDR3 protein,CDR3 DNA
.,TRBJ2-7,.,TRBV28,CASSPATGFSYEQYF,TGTGCCAGCAGCCCCGCGACAGGCTTCTCCTACGAGCAGTACTTC
TRBD2,TRBJ2-2,.,TRBV27,CASSLGQKTSGVNTGELFF,TGTGCCAGCAGTTTGGGACAGAAAACTAGCGGGGTGAACACCGGGGAGCTGTTTTTT
TRBD2,TRBJ2-1,.,TRBV27,CASGPAGLYTQFF,TGTGCCAGCGGACCCGCGGGACTATATACGCAGTTCTTC
TRBD2,TRBJ2-7,.,TRBV4-2,CASSQALAGGSYEQYF,TGTGCCAGCAGCCAAGCGCTAGCGGGAGGGAGCTACGAGCAGTACTTC
.,TRBJ1-5,.,TRBV23-1,CASLLPTGTSNQPQHF,TGCGCCAGCCTACTACCTACAGGGACATCCAATCAGCCCCAGCATTTT
TRBD1,TRBJ1-1,.,TRBV9,CASTELGQGNTEAFF,TGTGCCAGCACTGAACTGGGACAGGGGAACACTGAAGCTTTCTTT
TRBD2,TRBJ2-7,.,TRBV27,CASSPAGLAEFYEQYF,TGTGCCAGCAGCCCGGCAGGACTAGCGGAGTTTTACGAGCAGTACTTC
.,TRBJ1-3,few,TRBV1,CTSSQDGTTGNTIYF,TGCACCAGCAGCCAAGATGGGACAACTGGAAACACCATATATTTT
TRBD1,TRBJ1-1,.,TRBV25-1,CASMRQGAVPEAFF,TGTGCCAGCATGCGACAGGGGGCAGTCCCTGAAGCTTTCTTT
TRBD1,TRBJ2-6,.,TRBV28,CASRAPRDRFSGANVLTF,TGTGCCAGCAGGGCCCCGAGGGACAGGTTCTCTGGGGCCAACGTCCTGACTTTC
.,TRBJ2-5,.,TRBV15,CATSFGGETQYF,TGTGCCACCAGTTTTGGCGGGGAGACCCAGTACTTC
.,TRBJ1-1,.,TRBV5-1,CASSLSGGAADAFF,TGCGCCAGCAGCTTGAGTGGGGGGGCTGCCGACGCTTTCTTT
.,TRBJ2-7,.,TRBV30,CAWAGTRNSEQYF,TGTGCCTGGGCCGGGACACGGAATTCAGAGCAGTACTTC
TRBD1,TRBJ1-1,.,TRBV7-8,CASSQTGAYEAFF,TGTGCCAGCAGCCAAACAGGGGCCTATGAAGCTTTCTTT
.,TRBJ1-2,.,TRBV4-1,CASSRDRTTNYGYTF,TGCGCCAGCAGCCGCGACAGAACAACTAACTATGGCTACACCTTC
.,TRBJ2-3,.,TRBV29-1,CSVGGQITGTSYTDTQYF,TGCAGCGTAGGGGGACAGATTACCGGGACTAGTTACACAGATACGCAGTATTTT
TRBD1,TRBJ1-3,.,TRBV5-4,CASSSGQKRSGNTIYF,TGTGCCAGCAGCTCGGGACAGAAACGATCTGGAAACACCATATATTTT
.,TRBJ1-1,.,TRBV5-1,CASSLLGGTEAFF,TGCGCCAGCAGCTTGTTGGGGGGCACTGAAGCTTTCTTT
TRBD2,TRBJ2-1,.,TRBV10-2,CASSEVSGEQFF,TGCGCCAGCAGTGAAGTTAGCGGGGAGCAGTTCTTC
.,TRBJ2-7,.,TRBV6-5,CASSYGGASPTEQYF,TGTGCCAGCAGTTATGGGGGGGCCAGTCCTACGGAGCAGTACTTC
.,TRBJ2-7,.,TRBV6-5,CASKNLQGYEQYF,TGTGCCAGCAAAAACCTACAGGGCTACGAGCAGTACTTC
TRBD2,TRBJ2-7,once,TRBV10-2,CASSDPAGGRYEQYF,TGCGCCAGCAGTGATCCGGCGGGAGGGCGGTACGAGCAGTACTTC
TRBD1,TRBJ2-3,.,TRBV9,CASSKQGAIADTQYF,TGTGCCAGCAGTAAACAGGGGGCAATAGCAGATACGCAGTATTTT
.,TRBJ2-1,.,TRBV27,CASKLLDEQFF,TGTGCCAGCAAACTCCTAGACGAGCAGTTCTTC
.,TRBJ2-4,.,TRBV9,CASSVDGNIQYF,TGTGCCAGCAGCGTAGACGGAAACATTCAGTACTTC
TRBD2,TRBJ2-1,.,TRBV11-2,CASSLGTSYEQFF,TGTGCCAGCAGCTTAGGGACTAGCTATGAGCAGTTCTTC
.,TRBJ1-3,.,TRBV9,CASSGPGGGAGNTIYF,TGTGCCAGCAGCGGCCCCGGAGGGGGGGCTGGAAACACCATATATTTT
.,TRBJ2-2,.,TRBV29-1,CSVEQRLTGELFF,TGCAGCGTTGAACAACGACTTACCGGGGAGCTGTTTTTT
.,TRBJ2-3,few,TRBV7-8,CASSTTGLGTDTQYF,TGTGCCAGCAGCACAACAGGGCTAGGCACAGATACGCAGTATTTT
.,TRBJ1-4,.,TRBV10-1,CASSESIGTGGEKLFF,TGCGCCAGCAGTGAGTCGATTGGGACCGGGGGTGAAAAACTGTTTTTT
.,TRBJ1-2,.,TRBV4-1,CASSPAGGESGYGYTF,TGCGCCAGCAGCCCGGCGGGAGGGGAAAGTGGCTATGGCTACACCTTC
.,TRBJ2-2,.,TRBV28,CASSTTRDTGELFF,TGTGCCAGCAGTACCACACGGGACACCGGGGAGCTGTTTTTT
.,TRBJ1-2,.,TRBV5-1,CASSTSDNRNYGYTF,TGCGCCAGCAGCACCTCGGACAATCGAAACTATGGCTACACCTTC
TRBD1,TRBJ2-3,.,TRBV6-4,CASSGQGTDTQYF,TGTGCCAGCAGCGGACAGGGCACAGATACGCAGTATTTT
.,TRBJ2-3,.,TRBV5-1,CASSLNTDTQYF,TGCGCCAGCAGCCTAAACACAGATACGCAGTATTTT
.,TRBJ1-1,.,TRBV15,CATSRPDRGTEAFF,TGTGCCACCAGCAGACCTGACCGGGGCACTGAAGCTTTCTTT
TRBD1,TRBJ1-2,once,TRBV29-1,CSVQQGVNGYTF,TGCAGCGTTCAACAGGGGGTTAATGGCTACACCTTC
TRBD1,TRBJ1-1,.,TRBV19,CASSATGGGTEAFF,TGTGCCAGTAGTGCGACAGGGGGTGGCACTGAAGCTTTCTTT
.,TRBJ2-5,.,TRBV5-4,CASSPRGETQYF,TGTGCCAGCAGCCCTCGGGGGGAGACCCAGTACTTC
TRBD2,TRBJ2-3,.,TRBV4-2,CASSQVAEPGGDTQYF,TGTGCCAGCAGCCAAGTAGCTGAGCCGGGGGGAGATACGCAGTATTTT
TRBD1,TRBJ2-1,.,TRBV29-1,CSVEGTGEQFF,TGCAGCGTTGAAGGGACAGGTGAGCAGTTCTTC
TRBD2,TRBJ2-6,.,TRBV7-3,CASSLKGLAGAGANVLTF,TGTGCCAGCAGCTTAAAGGGACTAGCGGGAGCTGGGGCCAACGTCCTGACTTTC
TRBD1,TRBJ1-4,.,TRBV10-3,CAISRGTGGGEKLFF,TGTGCCATCAGTAGGGGGACAGGGGGCGGCGAAAAACTGTTTTTT
TRBD1,TRBJ1-1,.,TRBV5-1,CASSDRGDTEAFF,TGCGCCAGCAGTGACAGGGGGGACACTGAAGCTTTCTTT
.,TRBJ2-7,.,TRBV25-1,CASSPGELPLDYEQYF,TGTGCCAGCAGTCCAGGGGAACTACCCCTAGACTACGAGCAGTACTTC